What follows describes a single T cell receptor beta chain. These data come from a study of cytomegalovirus exposure and HLA in healthy donors. Researchers ran the PCR with 60 Vbeta and 13 Jbeta primers. Using immunoSEQ multiplex PCR, the repertoire was profiled, and TCRdb retains in-frame clones only, with some absent. The table records about 130,000 clones, about four fifths of them present only once. V dropped 5 bases and J dropped 0 bases, with 11 bases sitting between them. Germline V gene lookup returns CDR1 MNHEY and CDR2 SMNVEV (reference sequence). The CDR3 spans 16 residues. This TCR derives from a woman between 40 and 50 years old in good health and CMV-seropositive. This chain connects TRBV27 to TRBJ2-6; D uncertain. The sample taken for sequencing was PBMCs. In DNA, the CDR3 is TGTGCCAGCAGTCCGTCCCCCCCCTCTGGGGCCAACGTCCTGACTTTC. Translation: CASSPSPPSGANVLTF.